This TCR beta chain originates from a study of blood T cell repertoires in COVID-19 (dated by TCRdb to between 2020 and 2021). Background on the whole study: Collaborator samples came from the United States, Italy and Spain and covered acute and convalescent phases of COVID-19. The material from the prospective study consisted of cDNA or gDNA derived from T cells, B-cell-depleted T cells, or PBMCs. Subjects who had been exposed to COVID-19, were actively infected with it, or had recovered from it provided the deeply sampled blood TCRbeta repertoires that made up the dataset. The repertoires were made available in a free public database intended to serve as a resource for research on the immune response to SARS-CoV-2. Samples came from the ongoing ImmuneRACE study (first 160 participants) plus 1,254 subjects from 6 global collaborators. Sample metadata almost always included a de-identified subject ID, COVID-19 status, age in years and sex. Where HLA class I and class II types were available, the types were taken from metadata supplied by the sample provider, not from assay-based typing. Beyond this particular receptor, the publication reports: The quantity of clinical and demographic metadata differed by source and by participant and was supplied without curation.

Collaborating institutions collected whole blood in K2EDTA tubes following their own protocols. For TCRbeta analysis, collaborators shipped samples in one of three forms: frozen whole blood, isolated PBMCs, or DNA extracted from either of those sample types. TCRbeta CDR3 regions were amplified from genomic DNA by means of the immunoSEQ Assay, a bias-controlled multiplex PCR. The authors' analysis ran thus. Within the assay, amplification of reference gene primers was used to estimate how many nucleated cells each sample contained. To quantify the absolute abundance of each unique TCRbeta CDR3 rearrangement, sequence reads were collapsed and filtered. For each sample, productive Simpson clonality was calculated as the square root of Simpson's diversity index over productive rearrangements. Sourced from immuneACCESS, this table was stored by TCRdb with only in-frame sequences that have V and J called. A share of the clones is absent; for the studies checked, an unresolved V gene accounts for under half, and the remainder has no known explanation. V and J calls and clone size are given by that table; D and trimming were obtained from the DNA. Across this sample there are roughly 270,000 clones, with over 75% seen only once. The ten top clones hold 4% to 6% of the sample.

Compared with germline, V lacks 11 bases and J lacks 8 bases; bases without a gene match: 16. The CDR1 and CDR2 encoded by the germline V gene (reference sequence) are LNHDA and SQIVND. Spanning cysteine to phenylalanine, the CDR3 consists of 16 amino acids. Only the CDR3 part of the read is kept: 48 bases, read in frame from the first base. To note about this clone: Its antigen is not yet known. Base quality data are lacking; no much larger clone is found one base away.

Sequenced input: peripheral blood. This chain joins TRBV19 to TRBJ2-2; the junction holds 11 bases that match TRBD2. The clonotype originates from a man aged 45-65 years with active or convalescent COVID-19. This receptor has the CDR3 CASKSRTSGRLGELFF. The bases are TGTGCCTCGAAGAGCCGGACTAGCGGGCGGTTAGGGGAGCTGTTTTTT.